This passage covers 32 T cell receptor beta chains from one sample sequenced in a study of cytomegalovirus exposure and HLA in healthy donors. The PCR contained 60 Vbeta and 13 Jbeta primers. Only in-frame clones appear in the TCRdb table, and some are missing; sequencing was by immunoSEQ multiplex PCR. The top ten clones hold around 9.1% of a sample with about 140,000 clones, roughly four fifths of them seen once. Sample: PBMCs. The receptors stem from a woman aged 45-60 years in good health and CMV-seropositive.

The chain combines TRBV5-6 with TRBJ2-7, with 9 positions matching TRBD1. Per the germline V gene, CDR1 is SGHDT and CDR2 is YYEEEE. The CDR3 runs to 14 residues. The trim removed 4 bases at V and 6 bases at J, leaving 8 bases unmatched. The CDR3 sequence is CASSIRDRALEQYF. In DNA, the CDR3 is TGTGCCAGCAGCATTCGGGACAGGGCCCTCGAGCAGTACTTC.

This clone was observed once. The chain is built from TRBV6-5 and TRBJ1-4; 7 nucleotides line up with TRBD1. Germline CDR1 reads MNHEY; CDR2 reads SVGAGI. V was pared by 4 bases and J by 5 bases, with 4 bases of the junction left unmatched. The CDR3 extends over 14 amino acids. CDR3 nucleotide sequence: TGTGCCAGCAGTTCCTGGACAGGAAATGAAAAACTGTTTTTT. Translation gives CASSSWTGNEKLFF.

V is TRBV7-2 and J is TRBJ1-6; possible D gene TRBD1, 5 bases. The CDR3 runs 14 residues. V lost 3 bases to trimming and J lost 10 bases, with 13 bases between them. CDR1 and CDR2 (germline): SGHTA, FQGNSA. The CDR3 DNA reads as TGTGCCAGCAGCTTTGCGGGGGTTATATCACCCCTCCACTTT. Protein product: CASSFAGVISPLHF.

The V call is TRBV11-2, the J call TRBJ2-2; 9 bases agree with TRBD1. The V segment lost 2 bases and the J segment 7 bases; nucleotides outside the gene matches: 5. Germline V gives CDR1 SGHAT, CDR2 FQNNGV. This CDR3 is 15 amino acids long. The CDR3, as DNA: TGTGCCAGCAGCTTAAACAGGGGGCGGGTCGGGGAGCTGTTTTTT. Translated, it gives CASSLNRGRVGELFF.

This chain uses TRBV7-9 with TRBJ2-1, with 7 bases identical to TRBD1. Germline assignment: CDR1 SEHNR and CDR2 FQNEAQ (reference sequence). This CDR3 has 14 residues. V lost 5 bases and J lost 2; bases outside the gene matches: 3. The CDR3 protein is CASSTGTAYNEQFF. The DNA of the CDR3 is TGTGCCAGCAGCACGGGGACAGCCTACAATGAGCAGTTCTTC.

J is TRBJ2-3 and V is TRBV19; 7 bases match TRBD2. The CDR3 has 17 residues. V lost 3 bases to trimming and J lost 2 bases; unmatched junction nucleotides: 11. The germline V gene encodes CDR1 LNHDA and CDR2 SQIVND (reference sequence). The CDR3 nucleotides read TGTGCCAGTAGTATGGGCCCATGGCGGGGGACCACAGATACGCAGTATTTT. It yields the protein CASSMGPWRGTTDTQYF.

The chain is built from TRBV21-1 and TRBJ2-7; the table's D call of TRBD1 was not tested on the DNA. TRBV21-1 is annotated as a pseudogene. The CDR3 covers 14 residues. CDR3 sequence reads: CASSPGQSPYEQYF. DNA of the CDR3: TGTGCCAGCAGCCCCGGACAGTCTCCCTACGAGCAGTACTTC.

This clone appeared a single time. V gene TRBV7-9 combines with J gene TRBJ1-2; 7 nucleotides align to TRBD1. CDR1 is SEHNR and CDR2 is FQNEAQ in the germline V gene (reference sequence). CDR3 length: 16 residues. V trimming: 0 bases; J trimming: 3 bases; junction bases outside the gene matches: 7. DNA of the CDR3: TGTGCCAGCAGCTTAGCCCTTCGACAGGGAGACTATGGCTACACCTTC. Translated, it gives CASSLALRQGDYGYTF.

The rearrangement links TRBV6-1 to TRBJ1-2; D ambiguous. Deletions cut 1 base from V and 3 bases from J, with 6 bases between. Germline CDR1 MNHNS, CDR2 SASEGT. The CDR3 extends over 13 amino acids. The CDR3 region is CASSEGADYGYTF. In DNA, the CDR3 is TGTGCCAGCAGTGAAGGGGCAGACTATGGCTACACCTTC.

The genes are TRBV10-3 and TRBJ1-5; 7 bases align to TRBD1. CDR3 length: 13 residues. CDR1 and CDR2 (germline): ENHRY, SYGVKD. The trim removed 10 bases at V and 2 bases at J, leaving 5 bases unmatched. The CDR3 DNA reads TGTGCCAGTAGACAGGGAGGCAATCAGCCCCAGCATTTT. It codes for CASRQGGNQPQHF.

The chain uses TRBV19 and TRBJ2-4; perhaps TRBD1 as D (6 bases). V lost 4 bases and J 6 bases, leaving 13 bases between the germline ends. The CDR3 totals 14 residues. CDR1 and CDR2 (germline): LNHDA, SQIVND (reference sequence). The CDR3 nucleotides are TGTGCCAGTAGTAACCAGGGGTCAAGAAACATTCAGTACTTC. Amino acid sequence: CASSNQGSRNIQYF.

This clone is a singleton in its sample. CDR3 in amino acids: CASTGPYNSPLHF. The CDR3, as DNA: TGTGCCAGCACTGGCCCTTATAATTCACCCCTCCACTTT. The genes are TRBV28 and TRBJ1-6; no definite D call. This CDR3 comprises 13 residues. Trimming left V 7 bases short and J 4 bases short, with 8 bases between. Germline V CDR1 and CDR2: MDHEN, SYDVKM.

This rearrangement joins TRBV7-6 to TRBJ2-7; TRBD1 might be the D (6 bases). Germline CDR1 reads SGHVS; CDR2 reads FNYEAQ. With 3 bases removed from V and 3 bases from J, the gap between germline ends came to 15 bases. This CDR3 spans 15 amino acids. The CDR3 coding sequence is TGTGCCAGCAGCTTCGGGACAAATAGCTACTACGAGCAGTACTTC. Translating gives CASSFGTNSYYEQYF.

The rearrangement links TRBV4-3 to TRBJ1-1; D remains ambiguous. Trimming took 0 bases from V and 11 from J, leaving 16 bases between them. The CDR3 covers 14 residues. Germline values: CDR1 LGHNA, CDR2 YSLEER. In nucleotides, the CDR3 is TGCGCCAGCAGCCAAGAATGGTCGCGGAGGGAGGCTTTCTTT. Translating it yields CASSQEWSRREAFF.

The sample holds a few counts of this clone. This chain connects TRBV7-2 to TRBJ2-1; 7 nucleotides agree with TRBD2. This CDR3 is 13 amino acids long. The V gene end was trimmed by 3 bases and the J gene end by 9 bases; junction bases not matched to a gene: 5. Germline-derived CDR1 and CDR2 are SGHTA and FQGNSA. Written as DNA, the CDR3 is TGTGCCAGCAGCTTCAGGACGGGGGGTGAGCAGTTCTTC. Translated, it gives CASSFRTGGEQFF.

V usage is TRBV20-1 and J usage is TRBJ1-2; D unresolved. Germline V gene sequence: CDR1 DFQATT, CDR2 SNEGSKA (reference sequence). This CDR3 spans 11 amino acids. V lost 3 bases and J lost 4, with 6 bases in between. The CDR3 nucleotides read TGCAGTGCTAGTCGGGTCTATGGCTACACCTTC. Amino acids: CSASRVYGYTF.

The genes are TRBV19 and TRBJ2-1, with 9 bases matching TRBD2. This CDR3 is 14 amino acids long. V shed 5 bases and J 8 bases; nucleotides not matched to a gene: 7. Germline assignment: CDR1 LNHDA and CDR2 SQIVND (reference sequence). CDR3 in amino acids: CASSFGTSRDEQFF. CDR3 sequence (DNA): TGTGCCAGTAGTTTCGGGACTAGCCGCGATGAGCAGTTCTTC. The complete variable domain, with remaining parts taken from reference TRBV19 and TRBJ2-1, reads DGGITQSPKYLFRKEGQNVTLSCEQNLNHDAMYWYRQDPGQGLRLIYYSQIVNDFQKGDIAEGYSVSREKKESFPLTVTSAQKNPTAFYLCASSFGTSRDEQFFGPGTRLTVL.

This clone was detected only a few times. J is TRBJ1-4 and V is TRBV19, with a possible D match to TRBD1 (5 bases). The CDR3 has 13 residues. Germline CDR1 LNHDA, CDR2 SQIVND (reference sequence). Trimming pared 6 bases from V and 7 bases from J, leaving 12 bases between. The CDR3 nucleotides read TGTGCCAGTAGCGGACAACGCGGTGAAAAACTGTTTTTT. This translates into CASSGQRGEKLFF.

CDR3 DNA: TGTGCCAGTAGTACGGACAAGCTAGAAAAACTGTTTTTT. Translated, it gives CASSTDKLEKLFF. This chain connects TRBV19 to TRBJ1-4; TRBD1 might be the D (5 bases). The length of the CDR3 is 13 residues. The V gene's germline CDR1 is LNHDA and CDR2 SQIVND (reference sequence). With 4 bases removed from V and 8 bases from J, the gap between germline ends came to 11 bases.

This clone was found once. The chain couples TRBV19 to TRBJ2-1; weak D call: TRBD1 (6 bases). Germline V gives CDR1 LNHDA, CDR2 SQIVND (reference sequence). The CDR3 has 16 residues. V was clipped by 1 base and J by 5 bases, with 15 bases between them. Here the CDR3 DNA reads TGTGCCAGTAGTATAGTAACAGGGCGGACAAACAATGAGCAGTTCTTC. Its translation is CASSIVTGRTNNEQFF.

This clone was seen a handful of times. The chain combines TRBV7-2 with TRBJ2-7; TRBD1 or TRBD2 may be the D gene (6 bases each). Germline V gene sequence: CDR1 SGHTA, CDR2 FQGNSA. This CDR3 has 14 residues. The V and J ends lost 5 bases and 0 bases respectively, with 11 bases between them. CDR3 residues: CASSIGGPSYEQYF. DNA of the CDR3: TGTGCCAGCAGCATAGGGGGGCCCTCCTACGAGCAGTACTTC. The full variable domain, rest sourced from reference TRBV7-2 and TRBJ2-7, is GAGVSQSPSNKVTEKGKDVELRCDPISGHTALYWYRQSLGQGLEFLIYFQGNSAPDKSGLPSDRFSAERTGGSVSTLTIQRTQQEDSAVYLCASSIGGPSYEQYFGPGTRLTVT.

The chain carries TRBV14 and TRBJ2-1; 8 bases are shared with TRBD2. V lost 4 bases and J lost 6; bases outside the gene matches: 11. The CDR3 has 16 amino acids. In germline, CDR1 is SGHDN, CDR2 FVKESK. CDR3 region: CASSLQRIAGSNEQFF. As DNA, the CDR3 is TGTGCCAGCAGCCTGCAGAGAATAGCGGGGAGCAATGAGCAGTTCTTC.

The chain has TRBV28 and TRBJ1-2, with D maybe TRBD1 (6 bases). Germline V gene lookup returns CDR1 MDHEN and CDR2 SYDVKM. V shed 6 bases and J shed 5 bases, with 10 bases lying between them. The CDR3 has 12 residues. The CDR3 protein is CASSPRGYGYTF. The DNA for the CDR3 is TGTGCCAGCAGCCCCAGGGGTTATGGCTACACCTTC.

The V gene is TRBV6-5, the J gene TRBJ2-5, with D unresolved. The germline V and J ends were trimmed by 1 base and 7 bases, with 4 bases remaining between them. Germline CDR1 is MNHEY and CDR2 is SVGAGI. The CDR3 runs to 11 residues. The CDR3 region has the DNA TGTGCCAGCAGTTACTTCTTGACCCAGTACTTC. This sequence encodes CASSYFLTQYF.

The gene calls are TRBV10-2 and TRBJ2-1; weak D call: TRBD1 (5 bases). V lost 6 bases and J lost 0, with 12 bases in between. The CDR3 length is 15 residues. Germline-derived CDR1 and CDR2 are WSHSY and SAAADI. The CDR3 sequence is CASRKGPRSYNEQFF. CDR3 nucleotide sequence: TGCGCCAGCAGGAAGGGGCCACGCTCCTACAATGAGCAGTTCTTC.

The chain has TRBV6-6 and TRBJ2-4; D possibly corresponds to TRBD2 (6 bases). Germline assignment: CDR1 MNHNY and CDR2 SVGAGI (reference sequence). Trimming removed 7 bases at V and 1 base at J, with 17 bases between. This CDR3 comprises 16 residues. CDR3 DNA sequence: TGTGCCAGCAACTCCCTGGAGGAGGGGGCCAAAAACATTCAGTACTTC. This encodes CASNSLEEGAKNIQYF.

This clone was detected once. The chain carries TRBV5-1 and TRBJ1-3; no definite D call. Germline V gene lookup returns CDR1 SGHRS and CDR2 YFSETQ. CDR3 length equals 17 residues. Trimming cost V 2 bases and J 0 bases, with 15 bases left between them. CDR3 sequence reads: CASSFYTDSRSGNTIYF. The CDR3 DNA is TGCGCCAGCAGCTTCTACACCGACTCCCGCTCTGGAAACACCATATATTTT.

This chain joins TRBV5-6 and TRBJ1-6, with D uncertain. Looked up from germline, CDR1 is SGHDT and CDR2 is YYEEEE. This CDR3 region has 16 residues. V was shortened by 2 bases and J by 5 bases, with 14 bases between the two germline ends. The CDR3 nucleotides are TGTGCCAGCAGCTTTTTTGGGAGACCAAATAATTCACCCCTCCACTTT. Its translation: CASSFFGRPNNSPLHF.

V gene TRBV12-5 combines with J gene TRBJ2-1, with unresolved D. This CDR3 contains 15 residues. V lost 0 bases and J lost 6, with 12 bases in between. From germline, CDR1 is LGHNT and CDR2 FRNRAP. In nucleotides, the CDR3 is TGTGCTAGTGGTTTGGTATCCGGAGCGCCCAATGAGCAGTTCTTC. It translates to CASGLVSGAPNEQFF.

The J gene is TRBJ1-5, the V gene TRBV7-9; D is undetermined. Germline V gene data show CDR1 as SEHNR and CDR2 as FQNEAQ (reference sequence). Trimming left V 5 bases short and J 9 bases short, with 17 bases between. This CDR3 is 14 amino acids long. CDR3 protein: CASSPLDSQRPQHF. CDR3 coding DNA: TGTGCCAGCAGCCCCCTAGATTCCCAACGGCCCCAGCATTTT.

V gene TRBV19 combines with J gene TRBJ1-2; TRBD1 is a possible D gene (6 bases). This CDR3 has 15 amino acids. The germline V gene encodes CDR1 LNHDA and CDR2 SQIVND (reference sequence). V gave up 7 bases and J gave up 4 bases, with 19 bases separating them. CDR3: CASTIGGGQLYGYTF. The DNA of the CDR3 is TGTGCCAGTACGATCGGCGGCGGACAGCTCTATGGCTACACCTTC.

CDR3 bases: TGTGCCTGGACTGACTCCTCGGAGACCCAGTACTTC. This sequence encodes CAWTDSSETQYF. The V gene is TRBV30, the J gene TRBJ2-5; D is unclear. Trimming pared 4 bases from V and 5 bases from J, leaving 11 bases between. The germline CDR1 and CDR2 sequences are GTSNPN and SVGIG (reference sequence). This CDR3 spans 12 amino acids.